This T cell receptor beta chain derives from a study of T-cell reconstitution after alpha-beta-depleted transplantation in children. This clonotype has more than one count but fewer than ten. Its antigen is as yet unknown. The CDR3 contains 16 residues. Between the trimmed V and J ends, which lost 3 bases and 2 bases, there was a span of 14 bases. In germline, CDR1 is SEHNR, CDR2 FQNEAQ (reference sequence). Construction of the TCRbeta library involved unique molecular identifiers. TCRdb re-derived calls from the PCR reads in MiXCR, one entry per CDR3 protein. Counted here are 700,000 to 850,000 distinct CDR3 sequences, 15% to 20% occurring once; the ten biggest clones make up approximately 5%. General study points: The main origin of T-cell counts and diversity one year after transplant was newly produced T cells. Surviving recipient cells, namely T cells and thymic progenitors, were the source of high day-60 TCRbeta diversity in some patients.

This sample comprised PBMCs, mostly from graft donor cells, obtained 360 days after TCRalphabeta/CD19-depleted stem cell transplant. The chain joins TRBV7-9 to TRBJ2-1; D is perhaps TRBD1 (6 bases). The sequence was obtained from a male patient aged 5 to 17 who had a stem cell transplant for acute lymphoblastic leukemia, so the T cells may come from the graft donor. CDR3 residues: CASSLSGQLTYNEQFF. In DNA form, the CDR3 reads TGTGCCAGCAGCTTGAGCGGACAGCTTACCTACAATGAGCAGTTCTTC. The variable domain in full, completed from reference TRBV7-9 and TRBJ2-1, reads DTGVSQNPRHKITKRGQNVTFRCDPISEHNRLYWYRQTLGQGPEFLTYFQNEAQLEKSRLLSDRFSAERPKGSFSTLEIQRTEQGDSAMYLCASSLSGQLTYNEQFFGPGTRLTVL.